The clone carrying this T cell receptor (beta chain) was seen more than once but under ten times. This sample was included in a study of blood T cell repertoires in COVID-19. Study context: Samples came from the United States, Italy and Spain, spanning acute and convalescent COVID-19. Nucleic acid was either cDNA or gDNA, and it came from T cells, B-cell-depleted T cells, or PBMCs.

CDR3 length equals 15 residues. CDR1 is KGHSH and CDR2 is LQKENI in the germline V gene. Trimming removed 5 bases at V and 0 bases at J, with 13 bases between. Clones were read by immunoSEQ multiplex PCR, and TCRdb kept only the in-frame ones, dropping some. The sample has over 10,000 clones, about 76% seen once. This chain connects TRBV18 to TRBJ1-1, with D possibly TRBD1 on 6 matching bases. Sequencing was performed on peripheral blood. The origin of this receptor is a woman of 80 years or more with acute or convalescent COVID-19. CDR3 nucleotide sequence: TGTGCCAGCTCATTGAAGACAGGCTTGAACACTGAAGCTTTCTTT. It codes for CASSLKTGLNTEAFF.